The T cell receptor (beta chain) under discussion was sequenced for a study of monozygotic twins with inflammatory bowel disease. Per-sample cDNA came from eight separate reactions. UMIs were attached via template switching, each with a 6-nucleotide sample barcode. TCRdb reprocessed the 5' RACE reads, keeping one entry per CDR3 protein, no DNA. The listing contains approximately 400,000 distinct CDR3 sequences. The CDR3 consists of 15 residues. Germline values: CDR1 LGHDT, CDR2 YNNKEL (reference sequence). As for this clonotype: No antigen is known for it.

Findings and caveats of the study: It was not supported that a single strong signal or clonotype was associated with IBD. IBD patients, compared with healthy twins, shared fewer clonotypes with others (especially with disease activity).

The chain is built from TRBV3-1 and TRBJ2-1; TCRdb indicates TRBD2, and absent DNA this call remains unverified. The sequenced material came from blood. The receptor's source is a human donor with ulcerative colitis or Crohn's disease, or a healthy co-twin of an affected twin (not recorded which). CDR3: CASSPHGRAGNEQFF.